Below, 3 T cell receptor beta chains from the same sample are listed, as sequenced in a study of T cell repertoires in cytomegalovirus infection. Each CDR3 protein gets one entry after TCRdb re-called the reads with MiXCR. The sample gives nearly 450,000 distinct CDR3 sequences, about 33% of which show up once; around 15% is in the top ten. Sequencing was done on a sample of PBMCs. The receptors were sampled from a human donor in good health (CMV status not recorded). Some clones in this sample may be carry-over from other donors' samples.

This chain links TRBV5-5 with TRBJ1-4; 7 bases fit TRBD1. The germline V gene encodes CDR1 SGHKS and CDR2 YYEKEE (reference sequence). The CDR3 sequence is 14 residues long. Unmatched junction bases numbered 7, after V lost 3 bases and J lost 8 bases. Here the CDR3 DNA reads TGTGCCAGCAGCTCGGCAGGGGGAGGCGAAAAACTGTTTTTT. Protein product: CASSSAGGGEKLFF.

V is TRBV27 and J is TRBJ2-7, with D perhaps matching TRBD1 (5 bases). Trimming left V 5 bases short and J 5 bases short, with 16 bases between. This CDR3 is built from 14 residues. Germline V lookup: CDR1 MNHEY, CDR2 SMNVEV (reference sequence). CDR3 in DNA: TGTGCCAGCAGTCACCTCAGGGTGTTGGACGAGCAGTACTTC. This encodes CASSHLRVLDEQYF.

This clonotype was counted ten times or more. The V and J genes are TRBV27 and TRBJ2-5, with 7 positions matching TRBD1. V lost 5 bases, J lost 2 bases, and 5 bases stayed unmatched. Germline-derived CDR1 and CDR2 are MNHEY and SMNVEV (reference sequence). CDR3 length equals 14 residues. The CDR3 region has the DNA TGTGCCAGCAGTAATAGACAGGGTCAAGAGACCCAGTACTTC. Its translation is CASSNRQGQETQYF.